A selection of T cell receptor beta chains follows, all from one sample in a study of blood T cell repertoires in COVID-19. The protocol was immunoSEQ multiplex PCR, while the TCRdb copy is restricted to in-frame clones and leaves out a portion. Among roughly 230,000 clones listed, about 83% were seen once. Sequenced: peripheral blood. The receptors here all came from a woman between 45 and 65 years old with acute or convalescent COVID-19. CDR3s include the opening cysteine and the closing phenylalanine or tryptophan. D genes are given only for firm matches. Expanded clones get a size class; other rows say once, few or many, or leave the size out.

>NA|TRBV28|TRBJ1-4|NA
TGTGCCAGCACTTCCGGGGGGACTCTGTTTTTT
CASTSGGTLFF
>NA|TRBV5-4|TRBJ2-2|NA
TGTGCCAGCAGCTTGGAAAGGGGATCGAACACCGGGGAGCTGTTTTTT
CASSLERGSNTGELFF
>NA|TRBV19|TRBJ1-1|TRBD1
TGTGCCAGTAGTAGATTACAGGGGGCAGGCACTGAAGCTTTCTTT
CASSRLQGAGTEAFF
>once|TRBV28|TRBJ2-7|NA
TGTGCCAGCAGTTCCCGAGGCGAGCAGTACTTC
CASSSRGEQYF
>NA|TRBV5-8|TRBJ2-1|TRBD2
TGTGCCAGCAGCAAGACGGGACTAGCGGCCCCCAATGAGCAGTTCTTC
CASSKTGLAAPNEQFF
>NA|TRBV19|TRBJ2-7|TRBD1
TGTGCCAGTAGTATCACAGGGGACACCTACGAGCAGTACTTC
CASSITGDTYEQYF
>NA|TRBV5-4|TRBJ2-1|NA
TGTGCCAGCAACACGCTAGCGAGCTCCTACAATGAGCAGTTCTTC
CASNTLASSYNEQFF
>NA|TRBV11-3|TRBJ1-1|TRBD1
TGTGCCAGCAGCTCCGACAGGGGGGTGGCTTTCTTT
CASSSDRGVAFF
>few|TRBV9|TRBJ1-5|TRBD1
TGTGCCAGCAGCGTATCAGGACAGGGGGATCAGCCCCAGCATTTT
CASSVSGQGDQPQHF
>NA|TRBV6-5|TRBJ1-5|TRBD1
TGTGCCAGCAGAAACAGGGGTAGCAATCAGCCCCAGCATTTT
CASRNRGSNQPQHF
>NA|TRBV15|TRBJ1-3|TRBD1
TGTGCCACCAGCAGGCGACAGGGGGCTGGTTCTGGAAACACCATATATTTT
CATSRRQGAGSGNTIYF
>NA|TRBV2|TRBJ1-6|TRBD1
TGTGCCAGCATGGGGGGACAGGGGAAAGGGTCACCCCTCCACTTT
CASMGGQGKGSPLHF
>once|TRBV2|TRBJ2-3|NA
TGTGCCAGCAGTAGTGGGCCAGGGGCCGATACGCAGTATTTT
CASSSGPGADTQYF
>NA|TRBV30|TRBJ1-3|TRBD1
TGTGCCTGGAGTGTACAGGGGGCAAACACCATATATTTT
CAWSVQGANTIYF
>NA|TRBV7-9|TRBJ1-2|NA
TGTGCCAGCAGCTTAGGCCAGGTCTACACCTTC
CASSLGQVYTF
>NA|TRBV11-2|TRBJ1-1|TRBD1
TGTGCCAGCAGCTTAGGGACAGGGGGTGCTTTCTTT
CASSLGTGGAFF
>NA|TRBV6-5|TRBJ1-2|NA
TGTGCCAGCAGTTACCACCAGGCTTCTAACTATGGCTACACCTTC
CASSYHQASNYGYTF
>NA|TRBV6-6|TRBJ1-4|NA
TGTGCCAGCACCGCGACAGGTCACGGGGAAAAACTGTTTTTT
CASTATGHGEKLFF
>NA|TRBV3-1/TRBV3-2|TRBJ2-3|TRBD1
TGTGCCAGCAGGGGACAGAACACAGATACGCAGTATTTT
CASRGQNTDTQYF
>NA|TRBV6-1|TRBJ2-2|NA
TGTGCCAGCAGTGACAGGCCCTTCGCGAACACCGGGGAGCTGTTTTTT
CASSDRPFANTGELFF
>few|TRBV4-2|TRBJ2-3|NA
TGTGCCAGCAGCCAAGAGGTATCCGCGGCGGCGACGGGGACAGATACGCAGTATTTT
CASSQEVSAAATGTDTQYF
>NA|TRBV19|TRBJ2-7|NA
TGTGCCAGTAGCGGCGGGGTGAGCTACGAGCAGTACTTC
CASSGGVSYEQYF
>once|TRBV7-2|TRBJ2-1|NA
TGTGCCAGCAGCCGTAACCCCAGGGTGGGCTCCTACAATGAGCAGTTCTTC
CASSRNPRVGSYNEQFF
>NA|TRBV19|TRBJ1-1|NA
TGTGCCAGTAGTAGGCGATCGGACTTCACTGAAGCTTTCTTT
CASSRRSDFTEAFF
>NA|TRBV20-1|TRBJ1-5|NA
TGCAGTGCCAACAGCTTTGGGCCCCAGCATTTT
CSANSFGPQHF
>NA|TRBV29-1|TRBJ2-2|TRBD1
TGCAGCGTTAGAACCGGGACAGGGAGCACCGGGGAGCTGTTTTTT
CSVRTGTGSTGELFF
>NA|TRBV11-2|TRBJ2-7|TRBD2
TGTGCCAGCAGCCCGGGTGGGACTAGTAGGTACGAGCAGTACTTC
CASSPGGTSRYEQYF
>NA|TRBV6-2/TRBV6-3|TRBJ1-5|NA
TGTGCCAGCAGTAAGATTGGGGCTCATCAGCCCCAGCATTTT
CASSKIGAHQPQHF
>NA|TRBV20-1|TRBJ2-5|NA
TGCAGTGCTAGCATGGAGACCCAGTACTTC
CSASMETQYF
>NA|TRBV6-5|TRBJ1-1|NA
TGTGCCAGCACCAGCCGGGGGGGGGCCTTTGAAGCTTTCTTT
CASTSRGGAFEAFF
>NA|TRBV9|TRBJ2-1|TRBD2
TGTGCCAGCAGCGTAGTTGCGGGGGGGCTGGGTGAGCAGTTCTTC
CASSVVAGGLGEQFF
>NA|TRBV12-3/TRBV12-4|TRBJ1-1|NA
TGTGCCAGCAGTTTGAGGGAGAACACTGAAGCTTTCTTT
CASSLRENTEAFF
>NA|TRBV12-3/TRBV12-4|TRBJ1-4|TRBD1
TGTGCCAGCAGCCGAACAGGGGGGGAAAAACTGTTTTTT
CASSRTGGEKLFF
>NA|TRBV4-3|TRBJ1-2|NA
TGCGCCAGCAGCCAAGGCCAGGGCTATGGCTACACCTTC
CASSQGQGYGYTF
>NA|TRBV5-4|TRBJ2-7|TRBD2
TGTGCCAGCAGCTCTGGCGGGAGGTTTTACGAGCAGTACTTC
CASSSGGRFYEQYF
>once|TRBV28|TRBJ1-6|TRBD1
TGTGCCAGCAGTTCGCCTCAGGGGGCGGATTCACCCCTCCACTTT
CASSSPQGADSPLHF
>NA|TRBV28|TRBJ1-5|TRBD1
TGTGCCAGCAGTTTATTGACAGGGGTTAATCAGCCCCAGCATTTT
CASSLLTGVNQPQHF
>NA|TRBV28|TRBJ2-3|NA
TGTGCCAGCAGTTACCTGGCCGGGACACCTAGGGCAGATACGCAGTATTTT
CASSYLAGTPRADTQYF
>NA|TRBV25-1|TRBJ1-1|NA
TGTGCCAGCAGTGATTTTACGGGGACTGAAGCTTTCTTT
CASSDFTGTEAFF
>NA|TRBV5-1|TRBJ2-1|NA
TGCGCCAGCAGCGTCGGGGGAGAGTACAATGAGCAGTTCTTC
CASSVGGEYNEQFF
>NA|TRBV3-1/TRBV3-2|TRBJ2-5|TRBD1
TGTGCCAGCAGTGATTCCGGGACAGTCGGGACCCAGTACTTC
CASSDSGTVGTQYF
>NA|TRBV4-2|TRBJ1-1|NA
TGTGCCAGCAGCCAAGATCCACAGGTGGGAACTGAAGCTTTCTTT
CASSQDPQVGTEAFF
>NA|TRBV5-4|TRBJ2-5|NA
TGTGCCAGCAGCTTGGCCTCCAGGTACCAAGAGACCCAGTACTTC
CASSLASRYQETQYF
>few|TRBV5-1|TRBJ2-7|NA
TGCGCCAGCAGGGCCCCGGACAGCTCCTACGAGCAGTACTTC
CASRAPDSSYEQYF
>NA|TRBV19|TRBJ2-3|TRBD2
TGTGCCAGTAGTTATGGACTAGCGGGGGTCACAGATACGCAGTATTTT
CASSYGLAGVTDTQYF
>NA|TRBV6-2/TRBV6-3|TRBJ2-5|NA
TGTGCCAGCAGTTCAGGCAGCCCGGACCAGTACTTC
CASSSGSPDQYF
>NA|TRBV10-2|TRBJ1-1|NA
TGCGCCAGCAAGGTAGCCTCGAACACTGAAGCTTTCTTT
CASKVASNTEAFF
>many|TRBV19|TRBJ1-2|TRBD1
TGTGCCAGTAGTAACAGGGGGCGCGACGGCTATGGCTACACCTTC
CASSNRGRDGYGYTF